The 9 T cell receptor beta chains below come from one sample, sequenced in a study of cytomegalovirus exposure and HLA in healthy donors. 13 Jbeta primers and 60 Vbeta primers were used for the PCR. Clones were read by immunoSEQ multiplex PCR, and TCRdb kept only the in-frame ones, dropping some. The table lists 100,000 to 150,000 clones, about 73% of them singletons. Sequencing input: PBMCs. Receptor source: a woman in her 40s in good health and CMV-seronegative.

The chain carries TRBV27 and TRBJ2-1; D possibly corresponds to TRBD1 (6 bases). Germline CDR1 reads MNHEY; CDR2 reads SMNVEV (reference sequence). This CDR3 spans 14 amino acids. Between the trimmed V and J ends, which lost 4 bases and 1 base, there was a span of 8 bases. The DNA of the CDR3 is TGTGCCAGCAGTTCCGGGACATCCTACAATGAGCAGTTCTTC. Protein product: CASSSGTSYNEQFF.

This clone was counted a few times. The chain uses TRBV9 and TRBJ2-1, with 9 bases matching TRBD2. Germline V gives CDR1 SGDLS, CDR2 YYNGEE. V was clipped by 0 bases and J by 0 bases; unmatched bases: 4. The CDR3 has 17 residues. The CDR3 is CASSVGAGGNSYNEQFF. As DNA, the CDR3 is TGTGCCAGCAGCGTAGGAGCGGGAGGCAACTCCTACAATGAGCAGTTCTTC.

The chain links TRBV11-2 to TRBJ1-2, with D hard to call. Germline CDR1 and CDR2: SGHAT and FQNNGV. The CDR3 is made up of 15 amino acids. Between the trimmed V and J ends, which lost 5 bases and 2 bases, there was a span of 15 bases. The CDR3 DNA is TGTGCCAGCAGCCGCCTGAAGGGAGGGAACTATGGCTACACCTTC. Protein sequence: CASSRLKGGNYGYTF.

The chain has TRBV5-8 and TRBJ2-5, with TRBD1 matching 8 bases. Germline V gene lookup returns CDR1 SGHTS and CDR2 YDEGEE. The CDR3 contains 13 residues. The trim removed 5 bases at V and 4 bases at J, leaving 4 bases unmatched. CDR3 sequence (DNA): TGTGCCAGCAGGGCTACAGGGGGAGAGACCCAGTACTTC. Translation gives CASRATGGETQYF.

This clone has just one count. V gene TRBV9 combines with J gene TRBJ2-2, with 8 positions matching TRBD2. The CDR3 is made up of 16 amino acids. Germline V gene data show CDR1 as SGDLS and CDR2 as YYNGEE. Unmatched junction bases numbered 12, after V lost 4 bases and J lost 7 bases. In DNA, the CDR3 is TGTGCCAGCAGCCCATCCGGGACTAGAAGAGGCGGGGAGCTGTTTTTT. Protein sequence: CASSPSGTRRGGELFF.

This chain joins TRBV5-3 and TRBJ1-6; tentative D call: TRBD1 (6 bases). TRBV5-3 is classed as an ORF, of uncertain function. Deletions cut 6 bases from V and 8 bases from J, with 18 bases between. This CDR3 comprises 15 residues. CDR3 protein: CARTRPGGSDSPLHF. CDR3 in DNA: TGTGCCAGAACCCGGCCGGGGGGCTCAGATTCACCCCTCCACTTT.

This clone has only a few counts. This chain links TRBV5-1 with TRBJ2-7; D unresolved. Germline CDR1 SGHRS, CDR2 YFSETQ. The V end lost 1 base, the J end lost 3 bases, and 11 bases lay between the germline ends. CDR3 length: 14 residues. DNA for the CDR3: TGCGCCAGCAGCTTGCGGCTAGGTTTCTACGAGCAGTACTTC. It specifies CASSLRLGFYEQYF.

V gene TRBV19 combines with J gene TRBJ2-2, with D tentatively TRBD2 (6 bases). The CDR3 runs 17 residues. Trimming stripped 6 bases from V and 1 base from J, with 18 bases between. The germline gives CDR1 LNHDA, CDR2 SQIVND (reference sequence). This CDR3 is CASSRTTSSLNTGELFF. In DNA form, the CDR3 reads TGTGCCAGTAGCCGCACCACTAGCAGCTTGAACACCGGGGAGCTGTTTTTT.

This chain links TRBV9 with TRBJ1-5; D is possibly TRBD1 (5 bases). The CDR3 consists of 16 residues. Trimming left V 0 bases short and J 2 bases short, with 12 bases between. CDR1 is SGDLS, CDR2 YYNGEE, per germline. The CDR3 sequence is CASSVDSAGGNQPQHF. CDR3 DNA: TGTGCCAGCAGCGTAGATTCGGCGGGGGGCAATCAGCCCCAGCATTTT.